This T cell receptor beta chain came from a study of blood T cell repertoires in COVID-19. In the source study's methods: Amplification of reference gene primers provided the estimated nucleated cell counts. TCRdb's copy holds only in-frame clones and misses some; the assay was immunoSEQ multiplex PCR. The V and J calls and the clone size are those of that table, but D and trimming were determined from the DNA. The data show fewer than 400,000 clones, about nine tenths seen once. Ages ranged from about 18 to 100 years, with residence in fewer than 25 US areas. Germline V CDR1 and CDR2: SGHTA, FQGNSA. Trimming left V 0 bases short and J 5 bases short, with 10 bases between. This CDR3 is 14 amino acids long.

This chain links TRBV7-2 with TRBJ1-2; the D gene is possibly TRBD1 (5 bases). This TCR came from a woman aged 18-29 years who had recovered from COVID-19. Sequencing was performed on PBMCs or T cells enriched from blood (not recorded which). CDR3 in DNA: TGTGCCAGCAGCTTAGCGAGCCAGGGATATGGCTACACCTTC. Protein: CASSLASQGYGYTF.